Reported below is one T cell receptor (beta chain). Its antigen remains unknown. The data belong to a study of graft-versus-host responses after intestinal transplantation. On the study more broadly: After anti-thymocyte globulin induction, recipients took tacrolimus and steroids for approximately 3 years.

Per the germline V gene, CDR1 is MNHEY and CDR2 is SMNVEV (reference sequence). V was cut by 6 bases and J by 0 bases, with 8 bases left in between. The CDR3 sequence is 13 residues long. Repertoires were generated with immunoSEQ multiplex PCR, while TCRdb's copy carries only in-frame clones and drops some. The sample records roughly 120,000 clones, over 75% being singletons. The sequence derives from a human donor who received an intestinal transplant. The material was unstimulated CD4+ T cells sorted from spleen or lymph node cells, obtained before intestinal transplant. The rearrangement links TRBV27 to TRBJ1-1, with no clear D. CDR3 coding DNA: TGTGCCAGCAGCCGCGGGGTGAACACTGAAGCTTTCTTT. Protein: CASSRGVNTEAFF.